This TCR beta chain was recovered during a study of cytomegalovirus exposure and HLA in healthy donors. PCR used 60 Vbeta primers and 13 Jbeta primers. TCRdb's table, derived via immunoSEQ multiplex PCR, lists solely in-frame clones and lacks some. The sample contains a few hundred thousand clones, more than 80% of which appear only once. This TCR derives from a man aged 25 to 40 in good health and CMV-seronegative. The source material was PBMCs.

CDR3 DNA: TGTGCCAGCAGTGAATTGGCGTCAGGAGGAAGATCACCCCTCCACTTT. It codes for CASSELASGGRSPLHF. V and J are TRBV6-4 and TRBJ1-6; D ambiguous. Trimming left V 3 bases short and J 10 bases short, with 19 bases between. This CDR3 is built from 16 residues. CDR1 MRHNA and CDR2 SNTAGT come from the germline V gene.